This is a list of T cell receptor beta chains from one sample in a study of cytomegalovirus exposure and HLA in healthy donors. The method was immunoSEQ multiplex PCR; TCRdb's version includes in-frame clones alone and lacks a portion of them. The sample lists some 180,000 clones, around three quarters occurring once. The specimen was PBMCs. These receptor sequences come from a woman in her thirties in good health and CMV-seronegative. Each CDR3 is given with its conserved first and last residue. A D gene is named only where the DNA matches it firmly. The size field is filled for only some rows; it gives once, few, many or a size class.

CASSQGSETQYF	TGTGCCAGCAGCCAGGGATCCGAGACCCAGTACTTC	12	TRBV7-2	TRBJ2-5	.	once
CASSLFGGDTDTQYF	TGCGCCAGCAGCCTTTTCGGGGGAGACACAGATACGCAGTATTTT	15	TRBV4-1	TRBJ2-3	.	.
CASSLESWPQHF	TGTGCCAGCAGCTTAGAATCGTGGCCCCAGCATTTT	12	TRBV7-9	TRBJ1-5	.	.
CAISDPNTGQGNEQYF	TGTGCCATCAGTGACCCTAATACGGGACAGGGCAACGAGCAGTACTTC	16	TRBV10-3	TRBJ2-7	TRBD1	.
CASSGAGAANEQFF	TGTGCCAGCAGTGGAGCGGGAGCAGCGAATGAGCAGTTCTTC	14	TRBV2	TRBJ2-1	TRBD2	.
CASSLGLAYDTQYF	TGTGCCAGCTCACTCGGACTAGCATACGATACGCAGTATTTT	14	TRBV18	TRBJ2-3	TRBD2	.
CASSSGGVYNEQFF	TGTGCCAGCAGCTCCGGGGGGGTCTACAATGAGCAGTTCTTC	14	TRBV9	TRBJ2-1	TRBD2	few
CASSISHSVSYEQYF	TGTGCCAGTAGTATTAGTCATTCCGTCTCCTACGAGCAGTACTTC	15	TRBV19	TRBJ2-7	.	.
CASSGDLAEPVSTDTQYF	TGTGCCAGCAGTGGAGATCTAGCGGAACCAGTTAGCACAGATACGCAGTATTTT	18	TRBV2	TRBJ2-3	TRBD2	few
CASSDRGFAGSNQPRHF	TGTGCCAGCAGTGATCGGGGATTCGCGGGTAGCAATCAGCCCCGGCATTTT	17	TRBV6-1	TRBJ1-5	.	.
CAWSVGLAGDTQYF	TGTGCCTGGAGTGTTGGGCTAGCGGGAGATACGCAGTATTTT	14	TRBV30	TRBJ2-3	TRBD2	.
CASTIRQTSNYGYTF	TGTGCCAGCACCATCAGGCAGACATCTAACTATGGCTACACCTTC	15	TRBV2	TRBJ1-2	.	.
CASSVGRLAGGGEQFF	TGTGCCAGCAGCGTAGGTCGGCTAGCGGGAGGGGGCGAGCAGTTCTTC	16	TRBV9	TRBJ2-1	TRBD2	few
CASSPRAGSYNEQFF	TGTGCCAGCAGTCCTCGGGCGGGATCCTACAATGAGCAGTTCTTC	15	TRBV2	TRBJ2-1	.	.
CASSSRATQGQPQHF	TGTGCCAGCAGCTCCCGGGCCACCCAGGGACAGCCCCAGCATTTT	15	TRBV7-6	TRBJ1-5	.	.
CASGLVEVKQGGYTF	TGTGCTAGTGGTTTGGTTGAGGTCAAACAGGGGGGCTACACCTTC	15	TRBV12-5	TRBJ1-2	TRBD1	few
CASSYLTGAEGYTF	TGTGCCAGCAGCTACTTAACAGGGGCAGAGGGCTACACCTTC	14	TRBV5-6	TRBJ1-2	TRBD1	.
CASSGGRSGGLQETQYF	TGTGCCAGCAGCGGCGGGAGAAGCGGGGGGCTCCAAGAGACCCAGTACTTC	17	TRBV9	TRBJ2-5	TRBD2	.
CASSPDRAGTNEKLFF	TGTGCCAGCAGCCCGGACAGGGCTGGGACTAATGAAAAACTGTTTTTT	16	TRBV7-9	TRBJ1-4	TRBD1	.
CASTLGGSVAEAFF	TGTGCCAGTACCCTGGGGGGGTCGGTCGCTGAAGCTTTCTTT	14	TRBV19	TRBJ1-1	.	.
CASSRQVGDTQYF	TGTGCCAGCAGCCGCCAGGTTGGAGATACGCAGTATTTT	13	TRBV4-2	TRBJ2-3	.	.
CASSSRTTSDEQFF	TGCGCCAGCAGCTCCCGGACTACTTCGGATGAGCAGTTCTTC	14	TRBV5-1	TRBJ2-1	.	.
CASSAEQGLSPLHF	TGTGCCAGCAGTGCCGAACAGGGATTGTCGCCCCTCCACTTT	14	TRBV2	TRBJ1-6	.	.
CASSLTSYRTGRNTEAFF	TGTGCCAGCAGCTTAACCTCTTACCGGACAGGGAGGAACACTGAAGCTTTCTTT	18	TRBV5-6	TRBJ1-1	TRBD1	once
CASSPHFGEQYF	TGTGCCAGCAGTCCCCACTTCGGCGAGCAGTACTTC	12	TRBV28	TRBJ2-7	.	.
CASSTTGFGGELFF	TGTGCCAGCAGCACCACAGGGTTCGGAGGGGAGCTGTTTTTT	14	TRBV7-8	TRBJ2-2	.	.
CSVDVLGAGGYTF	TGCAGCGTTGACGTGTTGGGGGCTGGAGGCTACACCTTC	13	TRBV29-1	TRBJ1-2	.	.
CASSQRTGPERAEAFF	TGCGCCAGCAGCCAGAGGACAGGGCCCGAACGGGCTGAAGCTTTCTTT	16	TRBV4-1	TRBJ1-1	TRBD1	.
CASSTTGGASNQPQHF	TGTGCCAGTAGCACAACGGGGGGAGCAAGCAATCAGCCCCAGCATTTT	16	TRBV19	TRBJ1-5	.	few
CASSSGRTANNEQFF	TGTGCCAGCAGCTCGGGCCGGACAGCAAACAATGAGCAGTTCTTC	15	TRBV7-9	TRBJ2-1	.	.
CASSLVGQGAPGYTF	TGTGCCAGCAGCTTGGTGGGACAGGGGGCCCCTGGCTACACCTTC	15	TRBV5-4	TRBJ1-2	TRBD1	.